A selection of T cell receptor beta chains follows, all from one sample in a study of T cells in Graves' hyperthyroidism and ophthalmopathy. TCRdb independently ran MiXCR on the multiplex PCR reads; one entry per CDR3 protein. Of some 560,000 distinct CDR3 sequences listed, 12% to 15% were seen once; the top ten hold about 15%. Sequences were obtained from blood. Source of these receptors: a woman between 35 and 50 years old with Graves' hyperthyroidism. CDR3s include the opening cysteine and the closing phenylalanine or tryptophan. D genes are given only for firm matches. Only some rows state a clone size, as once, few, many or a class for expanded clones.

j_gene,d_gene,v_gene,abundance,CDR3aa,CDR3nt
TRBJ2-3,NA,TRBV11-3,many,CASSSLSASSTDTQYF,TGTGCCAGCAGCTCCCTTTCTGCGTCTAGCACAGATACGCAGTATTTT
TRBJ1-1,NA,TRBV29-1,many,CSVRVGRENTEAFF,TGCAGCGTCCGCGTGGGCAGAGAGAACACTGAAGCTTTCTTT
TRBJ2-1,NA,TRBV6-2/TRBV6-3,few,CASSYRDTSYNEQFF,TGTGCCAGCAGTTACCGGGACACCTCCTACAATGAGCAGTTCTTC
TRBJ2-1,NA,TRBV10-3,many,CAISNKYNEQFF,TGTGCCATCAGTAACAAGTACAATGAGCAGTTCTTC
TRBJ2-7,NA,TRBV19,NA,CASTSASYEQYF,TGTGCCAGTACTAGCGCCTCCTACGAGCAGTACTTC
TRBJ2-1,TRBD1,TRBV5-4,NA,CASSVGQVGVNEQFF,TGTGCCAGCAGCGTAGGACAGGTAGGCGTCAATGAGCAGTTCTTC
TRBJ2-7,TRBD1,TRBV7-8,many,CATRTGTGVYEQYF,TGTGCCACCCGTACCGGGACAGGGGTGTACGAGCAGTACTTC
TRBJ2-6,NA,TRBV19,NA,CASSIAGANVLTF,TGTGCCAGTAGTATAGCTGGGGCCAACGTCCTGACTTTC
TRBJ2-1,TRBD2,TRBV3-1,many,CASSLPTVAGVSYNEQFF,TGTGCCAGCAGCCTCCCGACTGTAGCGGGAGTCTCCTACAATGAGCAGTTCTTC
TRBJ2-2,TRBD1,TRBV19,NA,CASTHEGGKNTGELFF,TGTGCCAGTACCCACGAAGGGGGCAAGAACACCGGGGAGCTGTTTTTT
TRBJ1-1,NA,TRBV19,NA,CASSIEWAGMNTEAFF,TGTGCCAGTAGTATTGAGTGGGCAGGAATGAACACTGAAGCTTTCTTT
TRBJ1-1,TRBD1,TRBV11-3,many,CASSPLPGQGLTFF,TGTGCCAGCAGCCCGTTGCCGGGACAGGGGTTGACTTTCTTT
TRBJ2-7,NA,TRBV20-1,many,CSARPRQLPGGEQYF,TGCAGTGCTAGACCTAGACAGTTACCCGGTGGCGAGCAGTACTTC
TRBJ2-7,NA,TRBV7-2,many,CASSFYSAEQYF,TGTGCCAGCAGCTTTTATTCAGCTGAGCAGTACTTC
TRBJ1-1,NA,TRBV20-1,NA,CSAREVIGANTEAFF,TGCAGTGCTAGAGAGGTCATCGGGGCGAACACTGAAGCTTTCTTT
TRBJ2-7,NA,TRBV12-3/TRBV12-4,many,CASSPGGLAYEQYF,TGTGCCAGCAGTCCAGGGGGACTAGCCTACGAGCAGTACTTC
TRBJ2-2,NA,TRBV20-1,many,CSAVRISNTGELFF,TGCAGTGCTGTGAGAATATCGAACACCGGGGAGCTGTTTTTT
TRBJ1-5,NA,TRBV12-3/TRBV12-4,many,CASSLRVDGQPQHF,TGTGCCAGCAGTTTACGGGTAGATGGTCAGCCCCAGCATTTT
TRBJ2-1,NA,TRBV20-1,many,CSARGGPRAGEQFF,TGCAGTGCCAGGGGCGGTCCCCGGGCTGGGGAGCAGTTCTTC
TRBJ2-2,TRBD2,TRBV25-1,NA,CASSETSSGRNTGELFF,TGTGCCAGCAGTGAAACTTCTAGCGGGCGCAACACCGGGGAGCTGTTTTTT
TRBJ2-3,TRBD1,TRBV24-1,NA,CATNDRQGGTDTQYF,TGTGCCACCAACGATCGACAGGGTGGCACAGATACGCAGTATTTT
TRBJ2-2,NA,TRBV19,few,CASRAGVNTGELFF,TGTGCCAGTAGGGCAGGGGTAAACACCGGGGAGCTGTTTTTT
TRBJ2-3,TRBD2,TRBV27,medium-sized,CASSLIAGGLDTQYF,TGTGCCAGCAGTTTAATAGCGGGAGGGCTGGATACGCAGTATTTT
TRBJ2-7,NA,TRBV30,many,CAWSVSPYYEQYF,TGTGCCTGGAGTGTATCTCCCTATTACGAGCAGTACTTC
TRBJ1-4,TRBD1,TRBV5-1,NA,CASADGTGDEKLFF,TGCGCCAGCGCGGACGGGACAGGGGATGAAAAACTGTTTTTT
TRBJ2-3,NA,TRBV15,few,CATSREVGAGDTQYF,TGTGCCACCAGCAGGGAAGTGGGGGCGGGAGATACGCAGTATTTT
TRBJ2-2,TRBD1,TRBV28,many,CASSRPPTGRVTGELFF,TGTGCCAGCAGTCGCCCACCGACAGGGCGGGTCACCGGGGAGCTGTTTTTT
TRBJ1-2,TRBD1,TRBV28,many,CASGTGSGYTF,TGTGCCAGCGGGACAGGGAGTGGCTACACCTTC
TRBJ2-3,TRBD2,TRBV6-5,few,CASSYSGLAGGATDTQYF,TGTGCCAGCAGTTACTCAGGACTAGCGGGAGGCGCCACAGATACGCAGTATTTT
TRBJ2-2,TRBD1,TRBV3-1,NA,CASSQDWTGNTGELFF,TGTGCCAGCAGCCAAGACTGGACAGGGAACACCGGGGAGCTGTTTTTT